This is a list of T cell receptor beta chains from one sample in a study of early T cells in non-severe SARS-CoV-2 infection. In TCRdb, the 5' RACE reads were re-called with MiXCR into one record per CDR3 protein. Among some 61,000 distinct CDR3 sequences listed, less than 9.5% were seen once. The sequencing used whole blood, collected at baseline. These TCRs come from an adult who was a healthcare worker with PCR-confirmed SARS-CoV-2 infection or an uninfected control (not recorded which). The CDR3 runs from the conserved cysteine through the conserved F or W.

V gene | CDR3 protein
TRBV11-1 | CASSRRSVGEQYF
TRBV5-1 | CASSLVPGAPGEQYF
TRBV7-2 | CASSRSDPGSWGEKLFF
TRBV27 | CASSLGEQYQETQYF
TRBV30 | CAWKEADSQRGPQHF
TRBV7-8 | CASSSLDRHEQFF
TRBV29-1 | CSGSGTGSLNEQFF
TRBV19 | CASSIAGDGSGSNQPQHF
TRBV4-2 | CASSQDGAAQETQYF
TRBV24-1 | CATSDLQGPGNNEQFF
TRBV11-2 | CASSLELGQETQYF
TRBV4-1 | CASSLAGEINNEQFF
TRBV2 | CASSEYSSYNEQFF
TRBV24-1 | CATSGETSGDSEQFF
TRBV11-2 | CASSLSYSGLRPYEQYF
TRBV6-2/TRBV6-3 | CASSPSADTQYF
TRBV7-8 | CASSLGTRVETQYF
TRBV20-1 | CSASPGGIQETQYF
TRBV2 | CASSALGPSSGNTIYF
TRBV7-6 | CASSATGGGVYNSPLHF